Below, one T cell receptor (beta chain) is given with its context. What it binds is not known. This sample was included in a study of PD-1 blockade in classical Hodgkin lymphoma. About the research overall: Patients had nivolumab dosed at 3 mg/kg, delivered intravenously every 2 weeks. Overall study results and limits: Newly diagnosed patients were reported to start with lower TCR diversity than healthy donors. Complete responders possessed baseline diversity comparable to newly diagnosed patients. CD8+ TCR diversity did not rise significantly by C4D1, unlike CD4+.

Only in-frame clones appear in the TCRdb table, and some are missing; sequencing was by immunoSEQ multiplex PCR. The data contain about 22,000 clones, over 70% of them singletons. Specified time point: cycle 4 day 1 (C4D1), after 6 weeks of nivolumab. Every patient was affected by relapse after autologous stem cell transplantation, while exposure to brentuximab vedotin was not uniform. The CDR3 contains 16 residues. Looked up from germline, CDR1 is SQVTM and CDR2 is ANQGSEA. Trimming left V 0 bases short and J 3 bases short, with 15 bases between. The clonotype was recovered from a human donor with classical Hodgkin lymphoma. Specimen: peripheral blood mononuclear cells (PBMCs), collected before the fourth cycle of nivolumab. The chain carries TRBV29-1 and TRBJ2-1, with D possibly matching TRBD2 (6 bases). CDR3 residues: CSVEEFRRDSYNEQFF. The CDR3 nucleotides are TGCAGCGTTGAAGAATTTCGGCGGGATAGCTACAATGAGCAGTTCTTC.